The 20 T cell receptor beta chains below all came from one sample that was sequenced in a study of blood T cell repertoires in COVID-19. Profiling relied on immunoSEQ multiplex PCR, and the TCRdb table lists in-frame clones only, not all of them. Here the sample spans over 75,000 clones, 78% being singletons. Sequences were obtained from peripheral blood. Receptors originate from a human donor in a cohort sampled during active COVID-19.

V and J are TRBV5-8 and TRBJ1-2; D gene ambiguous. This CDR3 region has 13 residues. Germline V CDR1 and CDR2: SGHTS, YDEGEE. The V and J ends lost 4 bases and 1 base respectively, with 8 bases between them. The CDR3 sequence: CASSPGYNYGYTF. In DNA form, the CDR3 reads TGTGCCAGCAGCCCCGGTTATAACTATGGCTACACCTTC.

The CDR3 spells CASSPNGLVLHNEQFF. CDR3 nucleotide sequence: TGTGCCAGCAGCCCAAATGGACTAGTCCTTCACAATGAGCAGTTCTTC. The V gene is TRBV7-3, the J gene TRBJ2-1, with 7 bases aligning to TRBD2. Germline V gene data show CDR1 as SGHTA and CDR2 as FQGTGA. The CDR3 is made up of 16 amino acids. V trimming: 5 bases; J trimming: 5 bases; junction bases outside the gene matches: 12.

Here the CDR3 reads CASSRDRGLPLSSYEQYV. CDR3 coding DNA: TGTGCCAGCAGTCGGGACAGGGGTCTTCCCCTTAGCTCCTACGAGCAGTACGTC. V usage is TRBV2 and J usage is TRBJ2-7; 10 bases are a match to TRBD1. The V gene end was trimmed by 5 bases and the J gene end by 0 bases; junction bases not matched to a gene: 13. The CDR3 has 18 amino acids. Germline V lookup: CDR1 SNHLY, CDR2 FYNNEI.

The chain links TRBV6-5 to TRBJ2-3; 8 nucleotides line up with TRBD2. The CDR3 sequence is 15 residues long. Trimming at V came to 5 bases and at J to 4 bases, leaving 8 bases not matched to a gene. CDR1 MNHEY and CDR2 SVGAGI come from the germline V gene. The DNA for the CDR3 is TGTGCCAGCAGTCCACTACTAGCGGTCGCAGATACGCAGTATTTT. Encoded protein: CASSPLLAVADTQYF.

This clone was picked up many times. The chain is built from TRBV28 and TRBJ1-5, with a tentative D call TRBD1 (5 bases). Trimming shortened V by 2 bases and J by 5 bases, and 10 bases separated the two germline ends. CDR1 MDHEN and CDR2 SYDVKM come from the germline V gene. CDR3 length equals 14 residues. The CDR3 loop reads CASSLGQTDQPQHF. CDR3 DNA: TGTGCCAGCAGTTTAGGGCAGACAGATCAGCCCCAGCATTTT.

There are a few counts of this clone. The chain links TRBV19 to TRBJ2-1; D is unclear. This CDR3 has 14 amino acids. Per germline, CDR1 LNHDA and CDR2 SQIVND (reference sequence). V lost 5 bases to trimming and J lost 6 bases, with 14 bases between them. The CDR3 protein is CASSVPADVNEQFF. The DNA for the CDR3 is TGTGCCAGTAGTGTACCTGCGGATGTCAATGAGCAGTTCTTC.

This chain connects TRBV6-5 to TRBJ2-7; TRBD2 matches 9 bases. Unmatched junction bases numbered 7, after V lost 4 bases and J lost 3 bases. Germline CDR1 MNHEY, CDR2 SVGAGI. The CDR3 totals 15 residues. The CDR3 DNA reads as TGTGCCAGCAGTTTGGGCGGGGGGGCCATCTACGAGCAGTACTTC. Amino acid sequence: CASSLGGGAIYEQYF.

The chain couples TRBV6-6 to TRBJ2-7, with D unclear. The CDR3 covers 12 residues. The ends were cut back, 6 bases at V and 5 bases at J, with 11 bases in the middle. CDR1 and CDR2 from the germline V gene are MNHNY and SVGAGI (reference sequence). CDR3 in DNA: TGTGCCAGCAGGGAGCGCGCCGACGAGCAGTACGTC. Protein sequence: CASRERADEQYV.

The V gene is TRBV6-5, the J gene TRBJ2-5; 9 bases match TRBD2. Germline V CDR1 and CDR2: MNHEY, SVGAGI. The V and J ends lost 7 bases and 5 bases, in that order; junction bases with no gene match: 5. CDR3 size: 13 residues. CDR3: CASTFLAGETQYF. The CDR3 DNA is TGTGCCAGCACCTTTCTAGCGGGGGAGACCCAGTACTTC.

V is TRBV7-6 and J is TRBJ1-5; 8 nucleotides agree with TRBD1. The CDR3 consists of 17 residues. V dropped 5 bases and J dropped 5; count of bases not matched to a gene: 14. Germline-derived CDR1 and CDR2 are SGHVS and FNYEAQ. As DNA, the CDR3 is TGTGCCAGCAGCCCCACGGTCGGACAGGGTAGAGATCAGCCCCAGCATTTT. As protein: CASSPTVGQGRDQPQHF.

This clone was seen more than once but under ten times. DNA of the CDR3: TGTGCCTGGAGTTCAGGGACAGGATCCAGCAATCAGCCCCAGCATTTT. It translates to CAWSSGTGSSNQPQHF. This rearrangement joins TRBV30 to TRBJ1-5, with TRBD1 identical over 8 bases. The CDR3 loop spans 16 amino acids. Germline CDR1 and CDR2: GTSNPN and SVGIG (reference sequence). V dropped 2 bases and J dropped 1; count of bases not matched to a gene: 7.

Only one count was recorded for this clone. The rearrangement links TRBV29-1 to TRBJ1-1, with 7 bases matching TRBD1. This CDR3 region has 14 residues. V lost 4 bases and J lost 4; bases outside the gene matches: 9. Germline V gene data show CDR1 as SQVTM and CDR2 as ANQGSEA. CDR3 sequence (DNA): TGCAGCGTTGCGCCGGCAGGGGGTAGCACTGAAGCTTTCTTT. Protein sequence: CSVAPAGGSTEAFF.

The V call is TRBV7-9, the J call TRBJ2-1; weak D call: TRBD2 (6 bases). Germline CDR1 and CDR2: SEHNR and FQNEAQ (reference sequence). Trimming shortened V by 5 bases and J by 0 bases, and 11 bases separated the two germline ends. This CDR3 is built from 15 residues. CDR3 loop: CASSRTTSSYNEQFF. The CDR3 DNA follows: TGTGCCAGCAGCCGGACTACCAGCTCCTACAATGAGCAGTTCTTC.

V gene TRBV6-6 combines with J gene TRBJ1-3, with unresolved D. Per germline, CDR1 MNHNY and CDR2 SVGAGI (reference sequence). V lost 5 bases and J lost 8, with 13 bases in between. The CDR3 runs 13 residues. CDR3 sequence: CASSRRALDTIYF. As DNA, the CDR3 is TGTGCCAGCAGTCGGAGAGCTCTGGACACCATATATTTT.

This chain connects TRBV5-1 to TRBJ2-7, with a tentative D call TRBD1 (6 bases). The V gene lost 3 bases and the J gene lost 4 bases, with 11 bases spanning the gap. In germline, CDR1 is SGHRS, CDR2 YFSETQ. There are 13 residues in the CDR3. The CDR3 nucleotides are TGCGCCAGCAGCTGGGGGCCGGGTTACGAGCAGTACGTC. Amino acid sequence: CASSWGPGYEQYV.

V and J are TRBV19 and TRBJ1-6; 9 bases agree with TRBD1. The CDR3 spans 18 residues. The junction had 11 bases not matched to a gene; V was cut back by 5 bases and J by 3 bases. Germline values: CDR1 LNHDA, CDR2 SQIVND (reference sequence). The CDR3 here is CASSQNPGQGDYNSPLHF. For the CDR3, the DNA is TGTGCCAGTAGTCAAAATCCGGGACAGGGAGACTATAATTCACCCCTCCACTTT.

The chain couples TRBV5-6 to TRBJ2-7; TRBD2 agrees at 7 bases. Germline V gene data show CDR1 as SGHDT and CDR2 as YYEEEE. Losses at the gene ends were 5 bases for V and 2 bases for J; bases not matched to a gene: 7. The length of the CDR3 is 14 residues. The CDR3 bases are TGTGCCAGCAGTGGGGGGGAGGAGGCCTACGAGCAGTACGTC. Protein sequence: CASSGGEEAYEQYV.

The gene calls are TRBV25-1 and TRBJ1-4, with a weak D call TRBD1 (5 bases). This CDR3 comprises 18 residues. CDR1 and CDR2 from the germline V gene are MGHDK and SYGVNS. Trimming pared 2 bases from V and 5 bases from J, leaving 21 bases between. CDR3 bases: TGTGCCAGCAGTGAAGGGCGGACAAGGAGGGTTTTAAATGAAAAACTGTTTTTT. This sequence encodes CASSEGRTRRVLNEKLFF.

This chain connects TRBV5-4 to TRBJ2-5; possibly TRBD2 for D (6 bases). Germline V gene data show CDR1 as SGHNT and CDR2 as YYREEE (reference sequence). This CDR3 spans 14 amino acids. The ends were cut back, 0 bases at V and 2 bases at J, with 8 bases in the middle. CDR3 sequence (DNA): TGTGCCAGCAGCTTGGATGCGGGGCAAGAGACCCAGTACTTC. Translated: CASSLDAGQETQYF.

The rearrangement uses TRBV5-4 and TRBJ2-1; TRBD1 is a possible D gene (5 bases). The CDR3 runs 13 residues. Per germline, CDR1 SGHNT and CDR2 YYREEE (reference sequence). With 5 bases removed from V and 5 bases from J, the gap between germline ends came to 11 bases. CDR3 sequence reads: CASSSTANNEQFF. Written as DNA, the CDR3 is TGTGCCAGCAGTTCGACAGCAAACAATGAGCAGTTCTTC.